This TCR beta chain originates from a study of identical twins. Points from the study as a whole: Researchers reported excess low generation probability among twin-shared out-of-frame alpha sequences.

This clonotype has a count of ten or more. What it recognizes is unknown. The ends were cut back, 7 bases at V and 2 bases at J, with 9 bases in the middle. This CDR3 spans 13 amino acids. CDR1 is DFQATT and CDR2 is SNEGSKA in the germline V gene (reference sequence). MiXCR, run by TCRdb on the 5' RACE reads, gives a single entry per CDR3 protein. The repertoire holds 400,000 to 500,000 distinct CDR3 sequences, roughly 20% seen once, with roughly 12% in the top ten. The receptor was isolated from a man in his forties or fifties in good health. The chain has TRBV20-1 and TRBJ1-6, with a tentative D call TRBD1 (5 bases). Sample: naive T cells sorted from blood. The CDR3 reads CSGGGTYNSPLHF. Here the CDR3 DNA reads TGCAGTGGGGGGGGGACCTATAATTCACCCCTCCACTTT.